This T cell receptor (beta chain) is from a study of blood T cell repertoires in COVID-19. Whole-study context: The samples span acute and convalescent COVID-19 from the United States, Italy and Spain.

Individuals aged about 18 to 100 years were recruited from approximately 22 US areas. Trimming cost V 2 bases and J 3 bases, with 8 bases left between them. This CDR3 spans 14 amino acids. Germline V CDR1 and CDR2: SGHRS, YFSETQ. Here immunoSEQ multiplex PCR was the method, and the copy in TCRdb shows in-frame clones only, minus some. The sample lists under 300,000 clones, about 85% occurring once. The sequence was obtained from a woman between 45 and 60 years old who had recovered from COVID-19. Sequencing used PBMCs or T cells enriched from blood (not recorded which). The rearrangement joins TRBV5-1 to TRBJ1-4, with D uncertain. This CDR3 is CASSFEVANEKLFF. The CDR3 DNA follows: TGCGCCAGCAGCTTCGAGGTTGCTAATGAAAAACTGTTTTTT.